The 30 T cell receptor beta chains below come from one sample, sequenced in a study of beta chain features in type 1 diabetes (dated by TCRdb to 2017 to 2018). These receptors have no known antigen. What the authors observed across the whole study: A moderate but significant shortening of TCRB CDR3 length was observed in type 1 diabetes patients in all four CD4+ subsets.

The library was obtained by the immunoSEQ multiplex PCR assay. The entire amount of isolated RNA was reverse transcribed using the High Capacity cDNA Reverse Transcription Kit, so the sequenced TCRB transcripts were expressed ones. This immuneACCESS table, as held by TCRdb, lists in-frame sequences with V and J called but not all clones. Of the missing ones, under half trace to an unresolved V gene in checked studies; the others have no known cause. This sample lists some 290,000 clones; around 24% were detected once. Jointly, the top ten make up roughly 0.011% of the sample. Sequencing was carried out using naive CD4+ T cells from blood. The cell subset or site label corresponds to: true naive CD4+ T cells. The receptors here all came from a woman in her 30s with type 1 diabetes.

This clone was detected only a few times. V is TRBV30 and J is TRBJ1-1; 7 bases map to TRBD1. Trimming removed 5 bases from V and 5 bases from J; junction bases left unmatched: 11. This CDR3 is 14 amino acids long. The germline gives CDR1 GTSNPN, CDR2 SVGIG (reference sequence). The CDR3 spells CAWGEGQVSTEAFF. The CDR3 bases are TGTGCCTGGGGCGAAGGACAGGTCTCGACTGAAGCTTTCTTT.

The chain is built from TRBV29-1 and TRBJ2-6, with D possibly being TRBD1 (6 bases). V dropped 5 bases and J dropped 0 bases, with 17 bases sitting between them. Germline V CDR1 and CDR2: SQVTM, ANQGSEA. The CDR3 loop spans 17 amino acids. The CDR3 protein is CSVTLPGQASGANVLTF. CDR3 coding DNA: TGCAGCGTTACCTTGCCGGGACAAGCCTCTGGGGCCAACGTCCTGACTTTC.

The rearrangement links TRBV10-1 to TRBJ2-7, with TRBD1 matching over 7 bases. This CDR3 has 14 amino acids. Trimming at V came to 2 bases and at J to 6 bases, leaving 7 bases not matched to a gene. Germline V CDR1 and CDR2: WNHNN, SYGVQD (reference sequence). As DNA, the CDR3 is TGCGCCAGCAGTGAGGACAGGGTGGCTCGCGAGCAGTACTTC. Translating gives CASSEDRVAREQYF.

In its sample, this clone was seen once. The J gene is TRBJ2-3, the V gene TRBV7-3; D may be TRBD2 (5 bases). The V end was cut by 5 bases, the J end by 5 bases, with 11 bases between. From germline, CDR1 is SGHTA and CDR2 FQGTGA. The CDR3 runs 13 residues. The DNA of the CDR3 is TGTGCCAGCAGCCCCGATCGGGGAGATACGCAGTATTTT. Translating it yields CASSPDRGDTQYF.

The genes are TRBV30 and TRBJ2-7; 8 bases map to TRBD1. Germline V gene sequence: CDR1 GTSNPN, CDR2 SVGIG (reference sequence). Germline trimming cut 1 base from V and 3 bases from J; bases unmatched to any gene: 2. The CDR3 is made up of 13 amino acids. The CDR3 DNA reads TGTGCCTGGAGTGGACAGGGGATCTACGAGCAGTACTTC. This encodes CAWSGQGIYEQYF. Filled out from reference TRBV30 and TRBJ2-7, the complete variable domain reads SQTIHQWPATLVQPVGSPLSLECTVEGTSNPNLYWYRQAAGRGLQLLFYSVGIGQISSEVPQNLSASRPQDRQFILSSKKLLLSDSGFYLCAWSGQGIYEQYFGPGTRLTVT.

This clone was seen a few times. The V call is TRBV19, the J call TRBJ1-5, with 10 positions matching TRBD1. The CDR3 loop spans 16 amino acids. V was pared by 5 bases and J by 3 bases, with 7 bases of the junction left unmatched. Germline CDR1 LNHDA, CDR2 SQIVND (reference sequence). The CDR3 loop is CASSSGTGAINQPQHF. CDR3 in DNA: TGTGCCAGTAGTTCCGGGACAGGGGCGATCAATCAGCCCCAGCATTTT.

This clone was seen only a few times. The V gene is TRBV25-1, the J gene TRBJ2-5, with 7 bases that match TRBD1. The CDR3 is 14 residues long. The ends lost 1 base at V and 2 bases at J; junction bases unmatched: 1. CDR1 MGHDK and CDR2 SYGVNS come from the germline V gene. In DNA form, the CDR3 reads TGTGCCAGCAGTGAATCAGGGGGTCAAGAGACCCAGTACTTC. Translating gives CASSESGGQETQYF.

This CDR3 is CASSQAGTGLVTEAFF. The CDR3, as DNA: TGCGCCAGCAGCCAGGCCGGGACAGGGTTAGTCACTGAAGCTTTCTTT. The chain couples TRBV4-1 to TRBJ1-1; 9 positions match TRBD1. The V gene end was trimmed by 3 bases and the J gene end by 4 bases; junction bases not matched to a gene: 9. Per germline, CDR1 MGHRA and CDR2 YSYEKL. The CDR3 runs 16 residues.

This clone was detected only once. The chain joins TRBV7-9 to TRBJ2-7; 7 bases agree with TRBD1. V lost 4 bases to trimming and J lost 5 bases; unmatched junction nucleotides: 5. In germline, CDR1 is SEHNR, CDR2 FQNEAQ (reference sequence). The CDR3 is 13 amino acids. The CDR3 bases are TGTGCCAGCAGCTGGGGGACAGTGGACGAGCAGTACTTC. It encodes CASSWGTVDEQYF.

V gene TRBV20-1 combines with J gene TRBJ2-7; D remains unclear. Germline CDR1 reads DFQATT; CDR2 reads SNEGSKA (reference sequence). Trimming removed 5 bases from V and 3 bases from J, with 8 bases in between. This CDR3 comprises 11 residues. This CDR3 is CSALRDYEQYF. Written as DNA, the CDR3 is TGCAGTGCTCTGCGAGACTACGAGCAGTACTTC.

This clone has only a few counts. The sample contains more than one DNA sequence encoding this CDR3. V is TRBV18 and J is TRBJ2-7; 7 bases line up with TRBD2. The germline V gene encodes CDR1 KGHSH and CDR2 LQKENI. The V segment lost 0 bases and the J segment 4 bases; nucleotides outside the gene matches: 3. The length of the CDR3 is 14 residues. CDR3 bases: TGTGCCAGCTCACCACCGGCGGGAGTGTACGAGCAGTACTTC. This sequence encodes CASSPPAGVYEQYF.

V gene TRBV6-1 combines with J gene TRBJ2-1; D may be TRBD2 (6 bases). CDR3 length: 10 amino acids. V gave up 8 bases and J gave up 9 bases, with 8 bases separating them. CDR1 and CDR2 from the germline V gene are MNHNS and SASEGT. The CDR3 sequence is CASREFEQFF. CDR3 DNA sequence: TGTGCCAGCCGGGAGTTTGAGCAGTTCTTC.

V gene TRBV7-9 combines with J gene TRBJ1-2; D gene unclear. The V end lost 8 bases, the J end lost 4 bases, and 11 bases lay between the germline ends. CDR1 and CDR2 (germline): SEHNR, FQNEAQ (reference sequence). CDR3 length equals 12 residues. The CDR3 reads CASSPNGYGYTF. The CDR3 DNA sequence: TGTGCCAGCTCCCCCAACGGCTATGGCTACACCTTC.

The V and J genes are TRBV6-6 and TRBJ2-1; 9 nucleotides align to TRBD2. This CDR3 comprises 13 residues. The germline gives CDR1 MNHNY, CDR2 SVGAGI (reference sequence). J gave up 9 bases and V 6 bases, and 6 bases lay outside the gene matches. The CDR3 DNA sequence: TGTGCCAGCAGCACGAGCGGGGGGCGTGAGCAGTTCTTC. Translation gives CASSTSGGREQFF.

The chain couples TRBV19 to TRBJ2-7, with 10 nucleotides matching TRBD1. In germline, CDR1 is LNHDA, CDR2 SQIVND (reference sequence). The CDR3 is 15 amino acids. V lost 5 bases, J lost 5 bases, and 9 bases stayed unmatched. The CDR3 loop reads CASSVTPTGGNEQYF. The CDR3, as DNA: TGTGCCAGTAGTGTAACCCCGACAGGGGGCAACGAGCAGTACTTC.

This clone was counted only a few times. The V and J genes are TRBV11-1 and TRBJ2-3, with 11 bases lining up with TRBD2. The ends lost 1 base at V and 3 bases at J; junction bases unmatched: 3. CDR3 length: 16 residues. CDR1 is SGHAT and CDR2 is FQDESV in the germline V gene (reference sequence). CDR3: CASSLGWTSGTDTQYF. The DNA for the CDR3 is TGTGCCAGCAGCTTAGGTTGGACTAGCGGGACAGATACGCAGTATTTT.

There are a few counts of this clone. This CDR3 reads CASGDYEQYF. The CDR3 nucleotides read TGTGCCTCAGGGGATTACGAGCAGTACTTC. The rearrangement joins TRBV2 to TRBJ2-7; D possibly corresponds to TRBD1 (6 bases). CDR1 SNHLY and CDR2 FYNNEI come from the germline V gene. The CDR3 is 10 residues long. The V end was cut by 11 bases, the J end by 4 bases, with 9 bases between.

In this sample, this clone turned up a few times. The chain is built from TRBV27 and TRBJ1-3; D possibly corresponds to TRBD1 (5 bases). CDR3 size: 14 residues. Germline CDR1 is MNHEY and CDR2 is SMNVEV (reference sequence). V was trimmed by 6 bases and J by 1 base, leaving 10 bases between them. The DNA of the CDR3 is TGTGCCAGCAGCAACGGGGGGTCTGGAAACACCATATATTTT. This sequence encodes CASSNGGSGNTIYF.

The table lists this clone with a few counts. The sample holds other DNA sequences that translate to the same CDR3. The rearrangement joins TRBV15 to TRBJ2-5, with D uncertain. The CDR3 sequence is 14 residues long. The germline V gene has CDR1 LNHNV and CDR2 YYDKDF (reference sequence). The V end was cut by 0 bases, the J end by 5 bases, with 10 bases between. The CDR3 DNA reads as TGTGCCACCAGCAGAGATCGTCGAGGCGAGACCCAGTACTTC. It codes for CATSRDRRGETQYF.

The gene calls are TRBV4-2 and TRBJ2-1; 9 nucleotides match TRBD2. The ends lost 2 bases at V and 0 bases at J; junction bases unmatched: 11. CDR1 and CDR2 from the germline V gene are LGHNA and YNFKEQ. The CDR3 has 19 amino acids. This CDR3 is CASSQLAGGRRSSYNEQFF. As DNA, the CDR3 is TGTGCCAGCAGCCAACTGGCGGGAGGGCGTCGGAGCTCCTACAATGAGCAGTTCTTC.

A few counts support this clone. The chain links TRBV28 to TRBJ2-2, with D uncertain. V was pared by 4 bases and J by 6 bases, with 6 bases between. The CDR3 has 12 residues. CDR1 and CDR2 from the germline V gene are MDHEN and SYDVKM. CDR3 region: CASSSVAGELFF. In DNA form, the CDR3 reads TGTGCCAGCAGTTCCGTAGCCGGGGAGCTGTTTTTT.

V usage is TRBV7-2 and J usage is TRBJ2-3; D gene ambiguous. Germline V CDR1 and CDR2: SGHTA, FQGNSA. The CDR3 loop spans 12 amino acids. Deletions cut 4 bases from V and 6 bases from J, with 8 bases between. CDR3: CASSSTRDTQYF. CDR3 nucleotides: TGTGCCAGCAGCTCCACTCGGGATACGCAGTATTTT. The full variable domain, with the rest looked up from reference TRBV7-2 and TRBJ2-3, is GAGVSQSPSNKVTEKGKDVELRCDPISGHTALYWYRQSLGQGLEFLIYFQGNSAPDKSGLPSDRFSAERTGGSVSTLTIQRTQQEDSAVYLCASSSTRDTQYFGPGTRLTVL.

This clone was seen only a few times. This chain connects TRBV2 to TRBJ2-3, with D unresolved. Trimming removed 6 bases at V and 1 base at J, with 14 bases between. This CDR3 region has 15 residues. The germline CDR1 and CDR2 sequences are SNHLY and FYNNEI. The CDR3, as DNA: TGTGCCAGCAGATCCACGGTTCGTGGCACAGATACGCAGTATTTT. Protein sequence: CASRSTVRGTDTQYF.

The table lists this clone with a few counts. V usage is TRBV5-1 and J usage is TRBJ2-1, with TRBD2 matching over 13 bases. The CDR3 contains 21 residues. V dropped 0 bases and J dropped 4; count of bases not matched to a gene: 16. Germline V gene lookup returns CDR1 SGHRS and CDR2 YFSETQ. The CDR3 loop is CASSLARFPGLAGPRYNEQFF. CDR3 nucleotides: TGCGCCAGCAGCTTGGCCCGGTTCCCGGGACTAGCGGGACCTCGGTACAATGAGCAGTTCTTC.

The V gene is TRBV30, the J gene TRBJ1-5; maybe TRBD1 (6 bases). The ends were cut back, 0 bases at V and 5 bases at J, with 17 bases in the middle. This CDR3 has 16 amino acids. The V gene's germline CDR1 is GTSNPN and CDR2 SVGIG (reference sequence). CDR3 sequence (DNA): TGTGCCTGGAGTGTACCCGGCAGGGGAACATATCAGCCCCAGCATTTT. It is translated as CAWSVPGRGTYQPQHF.

The chain uses TRBV19 and TRBJ2-7, with 10 bases fitting TRBD2. The germline CDR1 and CDR2 sequences are LNHDA and SQIVND (reference sequence). Trimming cost V 5 bases and J 4 bases; bases outside gene matches: 8. This CDR3 spans 15 amino acids. CDR3: CASSPLAGEFYEQYF. Written as DNA, the CDR3 is TGTGCCAGTAGTCCTCTAGCGGGAGAATTTTACGAGCAGTACTTC.

This chain links TRBV29-1 with TRBJ1-2, with 8 bases fitting TRBD1. Germline CDR1 SQVTM, CDR2 ANQGSEA. V lost 5 bases, J lost 8 bases, and 13 bases stayed unmatched. The CDR3 is made up of 14 amino acids. This CDR3 reads CSVILGQGESGYTF. In DNA, the CDR3 is TGCAGCGTTATCCTTGGACAGGGAGAGAGCGGCTACACCTTC.

This chain uses TRBV5-4 with TRBJ2-6; D uncertain. The CDR3 sequence is 14 residues long. V lost 3 bases to trimming and J lost 0 bases, with 4 bases between them. From germline, CDR1 is SGHNT and CDR2 YYREEE (reference sequence). The CDR3 bases are TGTGCCAGCAGCTCAAACTCTGGGGCCAACGTCCTGACTTTC. This codes for CASSSNSGANVLTF. The full variable domain, completed using reference TRBV5-4 and TRBJ2-6, is ETGVTQSPTHLIKTRGQQVTLRCSSQSGHNTVSWYQQALGQGPQFIFQYYREEENGRGNFPPRFSGLQFPNYSSELNVNALELDDSALYLCASSSNSGANVLTFGAGSRLTVL.

The gene calls are TRBV30 and TRBJ2-1, with D unresolved. Trimming cost V 4 bases and J 0 bases, with 13 bases left between them. Germline V lookup: CDR1 GTSNPN, CDR2 SVGIG (reference sequence). This CDR3 has 15 amino acids. The CDR3 reads CAWTYSYSSYNEQFF. For the CDR3, the DNA is TGTGCCTGGACATACTCTTACAGCTCCTACAATGAGCAGTTCTTC.

This clone was recorded a few times. The V and J genes are TRBV29-1 and TRBJ1-1, with TRBD1 matching over 8 bases. This CDR3 spans 15 amino acids. The junction had 9 bases not matched to a gene; V was cut back by 5 bases and J by 1 base. Germline loops: CDR1 SQVTM, CDR2 ANQGSEA. The CDR3 sequence: CSVHRQGAGNTEAFF. The DNA of the CDR3 is TGCAGCGTTCACCGTCAGGGGGCAGGGAACACTGAAGCTTTCTTT.